The 16 T cell receptor beta chains listed next were all sequenced from one sample in a study of blood T cell repertoires in COVID-19. The table came from immunoSEQ multiplex PCR; TCRdb's copy has only in-frame clones and leaves some out. Of more than 300,000 clones in the sample, around four fifths were seen once. Specimen: PBMCs or T cells enriched from blood (not recorded which). These receptors were obtained from a woman in her forties or fifties who had recovered from COVID-19.

This clone was seen a handful of times. The chain employs TRBV4-1 and TRBJ1-6, with D possibly TRBD1 on 5 matching bases. CDR1 and CDR2 (germline): MGHRA, YSYEKL. CDR3 size: 15 residues. Trimming stripped 1 base from V and 5 bases from J, with 9 bases between. CDR3 region: CASSQAQGDNSPLHF. CDR3 nucleotides: TGCGCCAGCAGCCAAGCCCAGGGTGATAATTCACCCCTCCACTTT.

This clone was observed a single time. V is TRBV19 and J is TRBJ1-2; 7 bases are a match to TRBD1. Germline CDR1 reads LNHDA; CDR2 reads SQIVND (reference sequence). The CDR3 spans 15 residues. V dropped 6 bases and J dropped 0; count of bases not matched to a gene: 7. The CDR3 DNA reads as TGTGCCAGTAGCACGCTTGGACAGGCTAACTATGGCTACACCTTC. Amino acid sequence: CASSTLGQANYGYTF.

The chain combines TRBV2 with TRBJ1-1; a possible D gene is TRBD1 (6 bases). Trimming removed 8 bases at V and 4 bases at J, with 11 bases between. CDR1 SNHLY and CDR2 FYNNEI come from the germline V gene. This CDR3 region has 12 residues. Here the CDR3 reads CASHRVGTEAFF. For the CDR3, the DNA is TGTGCCAGCCACAGGGTTGGCACTGAAGCTTTCTTT.

This clone was seen only once. The rearrangement uses TRBV7-8 and TRBJ2-2; TRBD2 agrees at 7 bases. The CDR3 sequence is 14 residues long. Germline V gene sequence: CDR1 SGHVS, CDR2 FQNEAQ. The ends lost 3 bases at V and 4 bases at J; junction bases unmatched: 2. CDR3 sequence (DNA): TGTGCCAGCAGCTTGGGGGGGAGCACCGGGGAGCTGTTTTTT. Translation gives CASSLGGSTGELFF.

This chain connects TRBV28 to TRBJ1-5; TRBD1 matches at 7 bases. The J segment lost 0 bases and the V segment lost 6 bases, leaving 8 bases of the junction unmatched. The CDR3 extends over 16 amino acids. Looked up from germline, CDR1 is MDHEN and CDR2 is SYDVKM. The DNA for the CDR3 is TGTGCCAGCAGCCCTACAGGGGTGGGTAGCAATCAGCCCCAGCATTTT. This sequence encodes CASSPTGVGSNQPQHF.

The V and J genes are TRBV4-1 and TRBJ1-4, with a weak D call TRBD1 (5 bases). The CDR3 sequence is 16 residues long. Trimming took 4 bases from V and 0 from J, leaving 12 bases between them. Germline CDR1 is MGHRA and CDR2 is YSYEKL. The CDR3 region is CASSPLPQATNEKLFF. CDR3 DNA: TGCGCCAGCAGCCCCTTACCACAGGCAACTAATGAAAAACTGTTTTTT.

This chain connects TRBV5-1 to TRBJ1-5; D not certain. Germline lookup yields CDR1 SGHRS and CDR2 YFSETQ. The length of the CDR3 is 16 residues. Trimming shortened V by 0 bases and J by 0 bases, and 10 bases separated the two germline ends. CDR3 nucleotide sequence: TGCGCCAGCAGCTTGGCCGGCGGCTTTAGCAATCAGCCCCAGCATTTT. Translation gives CASSLAGGFSNQPQHF. The full variable domain, its missing parts supplied by reference TRBV5-1 and TRBJ1-5, is KAGVTQTPRYLIKTRGQQVTLSCSPISGHRSVSWYQQTPGQGLQFLFEYFSETQRNKGNFPGRFSGRQFSNSRSEMNVSTLELGDSALYLCASSLAGGFSNQPQHFGDGTRLSIL.

In this sample, this clone turned up once. This chain connects TRBV18 to TRBJ2-7; 11 nucleotides align to TRBD2. CDR1 is KGHSH and CDR2 is LQKENI in the germline V gene. J was trimmed by 3 bases and V by 3 bases; bases with no gene match: 4. This CDR3 comprises 15 residues. This CDR3 reads CASSPSGTSGYEQYF. The CDR3 region has the DNA TGTGCCAGCTCACCGTCCGGGACTAGCGGCTACGAGCAGTACTTC.

The gene calls are TRBV18 and TRBJ1-1, with D perhaps matching TRBD1 (6 bases). The V and J ends lost 3 bases and 0 bases respectively, with 14 bases between them. The germline V gene has CDR1 KGHSH and CDR2 LQKENI. The CDR3 has 16 residues. CDR3 sequence (DNA): TGTGCCAGCTCACCCCCTGGGAGGGGGATGAACACTGAAGCTTTCTTT. This sequence encodes CASSPPGRGMNTEAFF.

This chain uses TRBV15 with TRBJ1-1; D remains unclear. The V end was cut by 1 base, the J end by 4 bases, with 13 bases between. This CDR3 comprises 15 residues. Germline loops: CDR1 LNHNV, CDR2 YYDKDF (reference sequence). The CDR3 bases are TGTGCCACCAGCAGAGGAGGAGGAGGAAGCACTGAAGCTTTCTTT. It is translated as CATSRGGGGSTEAFF.

V usage is TRBV6-2 or TRBV6-3 and J usage is TRBJ2-7; D may be TRBD2 (6 bases). Between the trimmed V and J ends, which lost 5 bases and 2 bases, there was a span of 22 bases. Germline V gives CDR1 MNHEY, CDR2 SVGEGT. The CDR3 sequence is 17 residues long. This CDR3 reads CASSTAQLRGRTYEQYF. The CDR3 DNA sequence: TGTGCCAGCAGTACCGCCCAGTTACGGGGGAGGACCTACGAGCAGTACTTC.

CDR3 sequence: CASSDQTGYYNEQFF. As DNA, the CDR3 is TGTGCCAGCAGCGATCAAACAGGGTATTACAATGAGCAGTTCTTC. The gene calls are TRBV2 and TRBJ2-1; maybe TRBD1 (6 bases). In germline, CDR1 is SNHLY, CDR2 FYNNEI. The V gene lost 6 bases and the J gene lost 4 bases, with 16 bases spanning the gap. The CDR3 length is 15 residues. Full variable domain (missing parts from reference TRBV2 and TRBJ2-1): EPEVTQTPSHQVTQMGQEVILRCVPISNHLYFYWYRQILGQKVEFLVSFYNNEISEKSEIFDDQFSVERPDGSNFTLKIRSTKLEDSAMYFCASSDQTGYYNEQFFGPGTRLTVL.

V gene TRBV6-2 or TRBV6-3 combines with J gene TRBJ1-5, with unresolved D. V lost 5 bases, J lost 1 base, and 18 bases lay in between. The CDR3 consists of 17 residues. Germline V gene lookup returns CDR1 MNHEY and CDR2 SVGEGT. The CDR3, as DNA: TGTGCCAGCAGTGACCGTGGCGGGAAGGTGAGCAATCAGCCCCAGCATTTT. Its translation is CASSDRGGKVSNQPQHF.

The genes are TRBV18 and TRBJ1-6, with 8 nucleotides matching TRBD1. Per germline, CDR1 KGHSH and CDR2 LQKENI. This CDR3 is 15 amino acids long. V gave up 6 bases and J gave up 3 bases; unmatched junction bases: 4. The CDR3 here is CASSYGQGYNSPLHF. The CDR3, as DNA: TGTGCCAGCTCTTACGGACAGGGCTATAATTCACCCCTCCACTTT.

The V call is TRBV11-3, the J call TRBJ2-7; tentatively, D is TRBD1 (8 bases). CDR3 size: 17 residues. Trimming took 5 bases from V and 1 from J, leaving 21 bases between them. Germline lookup yields CDR1 SGHNT and CDR2 YENEEA. The CDR3 nucleotides are TGTGCCAGCAGCACAAGGGGAGGGACAGGTGGTTCCTACGAGCAGTACTTC. Translating it yields CASSTRGGTGGSYEQYF.

The chain carries TRBV18 and TRBJ2-1; 7 bases are a match to TRBD1. Germline assignment: CDR1 KGHSH and CDR2 LQKENI. V was pared by 4 bases and J by 4 bases, with 10 bases of the junction left unmatched. The CDR3 extends over 16 amino acids. The CDR3 loop is CASSLGQSGSYNEQFF. In DNA form, the CDR3 reads TGTGCCAGCTCACTGGGACAGTCGGGATCGTACAATGAGCAGTTCTTC. The full variable domain, rest sourced from reference TRBV18 and TRBJ2-1, is NAGVMQNPRHLVRRRGQEARLRCSPMKGHSHVYWYRQLPEEGLKFMVYLQKENIIDESGMPKERFSAEFPKEGPSILRIQQVVRGDSAAYFCASSLGQSGSYNEQFFGPGTRLTVL.